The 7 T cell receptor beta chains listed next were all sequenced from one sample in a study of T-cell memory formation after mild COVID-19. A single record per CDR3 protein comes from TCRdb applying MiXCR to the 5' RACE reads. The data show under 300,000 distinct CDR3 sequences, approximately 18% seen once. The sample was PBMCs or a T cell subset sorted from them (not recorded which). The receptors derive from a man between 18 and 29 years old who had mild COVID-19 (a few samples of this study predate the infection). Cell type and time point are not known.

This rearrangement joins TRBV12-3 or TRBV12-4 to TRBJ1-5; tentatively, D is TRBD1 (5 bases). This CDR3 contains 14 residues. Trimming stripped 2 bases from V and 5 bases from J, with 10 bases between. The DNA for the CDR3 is TGTGCCAGCAGTTTATCGGGGGGATATCAGCCCCAGCATTTT. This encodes CASSLSGGYQPQHF.

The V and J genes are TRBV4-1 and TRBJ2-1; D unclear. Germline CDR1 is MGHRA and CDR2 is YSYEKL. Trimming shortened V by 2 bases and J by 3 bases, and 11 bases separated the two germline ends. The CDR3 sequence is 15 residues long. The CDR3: CASSQFRANYNEQFF. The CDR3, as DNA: TGCGCCAGCAGCCAATTCCGGGCGAACTACAATGAGCAGTTCTTC.

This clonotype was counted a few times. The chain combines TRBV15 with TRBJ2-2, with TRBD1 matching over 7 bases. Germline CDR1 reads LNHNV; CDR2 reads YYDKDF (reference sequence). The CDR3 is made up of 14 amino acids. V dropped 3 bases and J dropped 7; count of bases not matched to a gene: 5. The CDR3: CATSRRGRVGELFF. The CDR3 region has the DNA TGTGCCACCAGCAGGAGGGGGCGGGTCGGGGAGCTGTTTTTT.

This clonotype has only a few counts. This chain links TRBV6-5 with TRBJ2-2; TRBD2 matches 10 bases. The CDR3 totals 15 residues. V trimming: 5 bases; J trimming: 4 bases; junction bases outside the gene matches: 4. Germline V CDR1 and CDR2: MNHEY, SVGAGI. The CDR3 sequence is CASSQRGGSTGELFF. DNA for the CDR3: TGTGCCAGCAGTCAGCGGGGGGGTTCCACCGGGGAGCTGTTTTTT.

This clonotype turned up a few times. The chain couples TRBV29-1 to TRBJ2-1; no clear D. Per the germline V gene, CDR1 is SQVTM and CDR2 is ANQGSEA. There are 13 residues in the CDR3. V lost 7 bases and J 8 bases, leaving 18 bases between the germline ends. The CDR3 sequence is CSARWGFRDEQFF. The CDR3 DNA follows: TGCAGCGCAAGGTGGGGATTTCGGGATGAGCAGTTCTTC.

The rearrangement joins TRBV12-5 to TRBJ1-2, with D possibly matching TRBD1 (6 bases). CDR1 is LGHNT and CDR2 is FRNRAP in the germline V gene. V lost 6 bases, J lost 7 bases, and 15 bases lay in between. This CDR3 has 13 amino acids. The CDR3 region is CASGKTGRSGYTF. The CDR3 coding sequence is TGTGCTAGTGGCAAGACAGGCCGGTCTGGCTACACCTTC. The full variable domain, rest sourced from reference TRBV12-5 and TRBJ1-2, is DARVTQTPRHKVTEMGQEVTMRCQPILGHNTVFWYRQTMMQGLELLAYFRNRAPLDDSGMPKDRFSAEMPDATLATLKIQPSEPRDSAVYFCASGKTGRSGYTFGSGTRLTVV.

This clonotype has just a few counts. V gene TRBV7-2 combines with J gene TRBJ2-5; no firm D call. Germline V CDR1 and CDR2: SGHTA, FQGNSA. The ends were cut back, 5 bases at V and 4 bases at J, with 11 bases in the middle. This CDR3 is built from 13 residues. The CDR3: CASSPPPGETQYF. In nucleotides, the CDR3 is TGTGCCAGCAGCCCCCCCCCGGGAGAGACCCAGTACTTC.